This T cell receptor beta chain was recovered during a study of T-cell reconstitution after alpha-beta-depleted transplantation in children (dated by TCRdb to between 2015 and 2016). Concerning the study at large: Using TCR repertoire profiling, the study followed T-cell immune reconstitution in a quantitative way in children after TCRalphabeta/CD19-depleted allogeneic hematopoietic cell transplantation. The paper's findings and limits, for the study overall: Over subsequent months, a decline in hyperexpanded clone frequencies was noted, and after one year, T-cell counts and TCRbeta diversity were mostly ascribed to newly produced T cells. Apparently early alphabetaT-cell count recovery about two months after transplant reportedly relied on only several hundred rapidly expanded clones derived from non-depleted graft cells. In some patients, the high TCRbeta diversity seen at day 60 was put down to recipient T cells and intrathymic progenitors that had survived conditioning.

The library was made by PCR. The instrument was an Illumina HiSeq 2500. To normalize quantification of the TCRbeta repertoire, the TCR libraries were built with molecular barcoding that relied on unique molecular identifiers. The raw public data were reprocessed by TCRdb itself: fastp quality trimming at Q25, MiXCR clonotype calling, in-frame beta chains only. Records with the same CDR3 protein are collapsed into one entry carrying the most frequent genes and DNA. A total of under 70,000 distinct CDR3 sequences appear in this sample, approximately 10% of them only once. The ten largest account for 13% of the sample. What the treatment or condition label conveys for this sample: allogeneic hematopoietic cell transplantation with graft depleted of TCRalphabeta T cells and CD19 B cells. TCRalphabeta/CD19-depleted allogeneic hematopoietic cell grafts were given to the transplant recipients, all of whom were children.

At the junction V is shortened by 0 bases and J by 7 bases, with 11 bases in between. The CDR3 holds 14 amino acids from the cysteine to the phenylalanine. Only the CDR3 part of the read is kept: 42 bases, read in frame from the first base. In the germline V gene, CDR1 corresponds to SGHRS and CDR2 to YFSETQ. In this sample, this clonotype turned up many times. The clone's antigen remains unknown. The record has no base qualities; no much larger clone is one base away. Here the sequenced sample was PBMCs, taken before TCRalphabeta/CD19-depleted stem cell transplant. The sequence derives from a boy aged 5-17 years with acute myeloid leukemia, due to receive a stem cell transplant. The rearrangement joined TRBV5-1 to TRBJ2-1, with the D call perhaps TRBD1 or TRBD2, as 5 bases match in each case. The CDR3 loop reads CASSLGDLRNEQFF. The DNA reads TGCGCCAGCAGCTTGGGGGACCTTCGGAATGAGCAGTTCTTC.